The clone carrying this T cell receptor (beta chain) was seen at least ten times. TCRdb processed the multiplex PCR reads anew with MiXCR; each CDR3 protein has one entry. The table shows about 230,000 distinct CDR3 sequences, with around 32% occurring only once. The source of the sample is a study of breast tumors, draining lymph nodes, adjacent tissues. Germline CDR1 reads LNHDA; CDR2 reads SQIVND (reference sequence). The V end was cut by 2 bases, the J end by 5 bases, with 16 bases between. The CDR3 sequence is 15 residues long. Breast cancer patients provided tissue from their axillary draining lymph nodes.

Input material: axillary lymph node tissue. This chain links TRBV19 with TRBJ2-7, with D possibly called TRBD1 or TRBD2 (6 bases each). The sequence derives from a female donor with breast cancer. Some clones in this sample may be carry-over from other donors' samples. CDR3 protein: CASSITGRGDHEQYF. The DNA of the CDR3 is TGTGCCAGTAGTATAACGGGAAGGGGGGACCACGAGCAGTACTTC.